Detailed here is one T cell receptor beta chain. The source of the sample is a study of shared clonotypes between healthy human individuals. Study-wide background: Aged between 18 and 49, the donors were two women and three men.

The CDR3 has 17 residues. Between the trimmed V and J ends, which lost 1 base and 4 bases, there was a span of 19 bases. Germline V lookup: CDR1 KGHSH, CDR2 LQKENI. The assay was immunoSEQ multiplex PCR, and TCRdb's table has in-frame clones only and misses some. This sample carries some 2,500,000 clones, roughly 90% of them seen once, and the ten largest clones take approximately 0.39%. V usage is TRBV18 and J usage is TRBJ1-2; D might be TRBD1 (5 bases). This sequence originates from a young man in good health. Some clones in this sample may be carry-over from other donors' samples. Sequencing used naive CD4+ T cells from PBMCs. Indicated subset: CD45RA+ positively selected. The CDR3 loop is CASSPLVQGDPAYGYTF. The CDR3, as DNA: TGTGCCAGCTCACCACTGGTGCAGGGCGACCCAGCCTATGGCTACACCTTC.